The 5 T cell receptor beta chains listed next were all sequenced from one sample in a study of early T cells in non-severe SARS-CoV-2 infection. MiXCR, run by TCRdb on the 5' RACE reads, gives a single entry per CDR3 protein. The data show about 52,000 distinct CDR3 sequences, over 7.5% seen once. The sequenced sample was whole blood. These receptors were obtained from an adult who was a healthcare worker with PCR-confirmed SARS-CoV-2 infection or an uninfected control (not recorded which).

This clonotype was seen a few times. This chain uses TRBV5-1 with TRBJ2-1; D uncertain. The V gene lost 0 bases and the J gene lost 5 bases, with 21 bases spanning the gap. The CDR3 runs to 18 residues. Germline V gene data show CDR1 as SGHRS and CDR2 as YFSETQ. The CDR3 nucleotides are TGCGCCAGCAGCTTGGAGTCAAGGGTTAAGACTCGCGACAATGAGCAGTTCTTC. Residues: CASSLESRVKTRDNEQFF. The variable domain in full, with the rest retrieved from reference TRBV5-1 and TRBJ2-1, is KAGVTQTPRYLIKTRGQQVTLSCSPISGHRSVSWYQQTPGQGLQFLFEYFSETQRNKGNFPGRFSGRQFSNSRSEMNVSTLELGDSALYLCASSLESRVKTRDNEQFFGPGTRLTVL.

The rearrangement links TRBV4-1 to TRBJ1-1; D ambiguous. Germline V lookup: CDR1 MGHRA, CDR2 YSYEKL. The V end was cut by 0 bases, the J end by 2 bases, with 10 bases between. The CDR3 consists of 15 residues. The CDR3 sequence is CASSQDIGFNTEAFF. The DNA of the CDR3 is TGCGCCAGCAGCCAAGATATAGGGTTTAACACTGAAGCTTTCTTT.

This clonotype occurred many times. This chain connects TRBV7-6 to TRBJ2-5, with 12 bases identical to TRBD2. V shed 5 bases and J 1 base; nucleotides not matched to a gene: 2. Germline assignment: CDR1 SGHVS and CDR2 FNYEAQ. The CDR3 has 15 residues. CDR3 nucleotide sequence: TGTGCCAGCAGCACTAGCGGGAGGCCCCAAGAGACCCAGTACTTC. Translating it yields CASSTSGRPQETQYF. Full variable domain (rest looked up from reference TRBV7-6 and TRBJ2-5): GAGVSQSPRYKVTKRGQDVALRCDPISGHVSLYWYRQALGQGPEFLTYFNYEAQQDKSGLPNDRFSAERPEGSISTLTIQRTEQRDSAMYRCASSTSGRPQETQYFGPGTRLLVL.

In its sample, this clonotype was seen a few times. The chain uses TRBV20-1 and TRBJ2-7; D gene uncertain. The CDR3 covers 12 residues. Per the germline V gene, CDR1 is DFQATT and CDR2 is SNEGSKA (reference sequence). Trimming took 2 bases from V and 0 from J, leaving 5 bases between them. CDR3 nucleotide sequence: TGCAGTGCTAGAAACAGCTCCTACGAGCAGTACTTC. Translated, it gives CSARNSSYEQYF.

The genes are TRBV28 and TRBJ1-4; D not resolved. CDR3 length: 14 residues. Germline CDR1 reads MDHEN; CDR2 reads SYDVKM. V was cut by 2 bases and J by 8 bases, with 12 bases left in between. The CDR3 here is CASSLGSPGEKLFF. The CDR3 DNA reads TGTGCCAGCAGTTTAGGGAGCCCCGGGGAAAAACTGTTTTTT.